The entry below gives a single TCR beta chain sequence along with its context. The antigen remains undetermined. Healthy bone marrow donors supplied every sample. Researchers ran the PCR with 60 Vbeta and 13 Jbeta primers. Produced via immunoSEQ multiplex PCR; TCRdb's table is partial and in-frame only. This sample carries around 58,000 clones, with 8.9% going to the ten biggest clones. These data belong to a study of cytomegalovirus exposure and HLA in healthy donors. Study-level results: The authors enumerated over 150 TCR beta chains as linked to cytomegalovirus. Prediction of most subjects' HLA-A and HLA-B alleles by TCR beta sequences was reportedly accurate.

This CDR3 has 15 amino acids. Germline V gene data show CDR1 as SNHLY and CDR2 as FYNNEI. The trim removed 7 bases at V and 7 bases at J, leaving 9 bases unmatched. This chain uses TRBV2 with TRBJ1-6, with 8 nucleotides matching TRBD1. This clonotype was obtained from a man aged 45-65 years in good health and CMV-seropositive. What was sequenced was PBMCs. The CDR3 reads CASTGQGLRNSPLHF. DNA for the CDR3: TGTGCCAGCACTGGACAGGGACTAAGAAATTCACCCCTCCACTTT. Full variable domain (remainder filled in from reference TRBV2 and TRBJ1-6): EPEVTQTPSHQVTQMGQEVILRCVPISNHLYFYWYRQILGQKVEFLVSFYNNEISEKSEIFDDQFSVERPDGSNFTLKIRSTKLEDSAMYFCASTGQGLRNSPLHFGNGTRLTVT.